A selection of T cell receptor beta chains follows, all from one sample in a study of a mutant IDH1 vaccine in newly diagnosed glioma. Generated by immunoSEQ multiplex PCR, the TCRdb table keeps only in-frame clones and is missing some. This table has fewer than 100,000 clones, over 75% appearing once. No cognate antigen is known for these TCRs. Material: PBMCs, obtained from a glioma patient whose treatment included an IDH1 peptide vaccine. Receptors were obtained from a woman aged 45-65 years with glioma. CDR3s include the opening cysteine and the closing phenylalanine or tryptophan. Fields, in order: J gene, D gene, V gene, clone size, CDR3 protein, CDR3 DNA. The D gene is left open where the match is weak. Clone size is not always given. Where it is, it says once, few, many or a class for expanded clones.

>TRBJ1-3|NA|TRBV30|NA
CAWSPGSSGNTIYF
TGTGCCTGGAGTCCCGGAAGCTCTGGAAACACCATATATTTT
>TRBJ2-3|NA|TRBV19|NA
CASSVTETDTQYF
TGTGCCAGTAGTGTGACAGAAACAGATACGCAGTATTTT
>TRBJ2-7|NA|TRBV7-9|NA
CASSLGAGNEQYF
TGTGCCAGCAGCCTGGGTGCAGGGAACGAGCAGTACTTC
>TRBJ1-1|NA|TRBV30|few
CAWSLGTEAFF
TGTGCCTGGAGTTTGGGCACTGAAGCTTTCTTT
>TRBJ2-7|NA|TRBV4-2|once
CASSQDGGGLREQYF
TGTGCCAGCAGCCAAGATGGGGGGGGCTTGAGGGAGCAGTACTTC
>TRBJ2-1|NA|TRBV5-1|NA
CASSLDSYNEQFF
TGCGCCAGCAGCTTGGACAGCTACAATGAGCAGTTCTTC
>TRBJ2-2|NA|TRBV10-1|NA
CASSPGTNTGELFF
TGCGCCAGCAGCCCCGGGACAAACACCGGGGAGCTGTTTTTT
>TRBJ1-1|TRBD1|TRBV9|NA
CASTSGGTANTEAFF
TGTGCCAGCACCTCCGGTGGGACAGCGAACACTGAAGCTTTCTTT
>TRBJ2-7|NA|TRBV19|NA
CASGERGTYEQYF
TGTGCCAGTGGGGAGAGGGGAACCTACGAGCAGTACTTC
>TRBJ2-3|TRBD2|TRBV9|NA
CASSVVLGTSTQSTDTQYF
TGTGCCAGCAGCGTAGTGCTTGGGACTAGCACGCAAAGCACAGATACGCAGTATTTT
>TRBJ2-1|TRBD2|TRBV9|NA
CASSAQAGGREQFF
TGTGCCAGCAGTGCTCAGGCGGGAGGACGGGAGCAGTTCTTC
>TRBJ2-7|TRBD2|TRBV4-1|once
CASSPSSGSLPEQYF
TGCGCCAGCAGCCCTTCTAGCGGGAGCCTTCCCGAGCAGTACTTC
>TRBJ1-6|TRBD1|TRBV6-1|NA
CASSRARGNNSPLHF
TGTGCCAGCAGTCGAGCCAGGGGGAATAATTCACCCCTCCACTTT
>TRBJ2-1|TRBD2|TRBV7-9|NA
CASSSQRGYSYNEQFF
TGTGCCAGCAGCTCCCAGCGGGGCTATTCCTACAATGAGCAGTTCTTC
>TRBJ2-3|TRBD2|TRBV11-2|NA
CASSLGTLAGEADTQYF
TGTGCCAGCAGCTTAGGGACCCTAGCGGGAGAGGCAGATACGCAGTATTTT
>TRBJ1-3|NA|TRBV19|once
CASQSYSGNTIYF
TGTGCCAGCCAGAGCTACTCTGGAAACACCATATATTTT
>TRBJ2-7|NA|TRBV28|NA
CASSPQGYEQYF
TGTGCCAGCAGTCCACAGGGCTACGAGCAGTACTTC
>TRBJ2-2|NA|TRBV4-1|NA
CASSQGRGGVTGELFF
TGCGCCAGCAGCCAAGGCCGGGGAGGAGTGACCGGGGAGCTGTTTTTT
>TRBJ2-7|TRBD1|TRBV5-1|NA
CASSPPGQGHEQYF
TGCGCCAGCAGCCCCCCCGGACAGGGGCACGAGCAGTACTTC
>TRBJ2-7|TRBD1|TRBV2|NA
CASSGWTGSSYEQYF
TGTGCCAGCAGTGGCTGGACAGGGAGCTCCTACGAGCAGTACTTC
>TRBJ1-2|NA|TRBV10-1|NA
CASSSTLNYGYTF
TGCGCCAGCAGTTCGACACTCAACTATGGCTACACCTTC
>TRBJ2-3|NA|TRBV5-4|NA
CASSLAPGVNTDTQYF
TGTGCCAGCAGCTTGGCCCCGGGCGTGAACACAGATACGCAGTATTTT
>TRBJ2-3|TRBD2|TRBV5-4|NA
CASQSGRAPTHTDTQYF
TGTGCCAGTCAAAGCGGGAGGGCCCCCACACACACAGATACGCAGTATTTT
>TRBJ2-4|TRBD1|TRBV7-9|NA
CASSLEGALNIQYF
TGTGCCAGCAGCCTAGAGGGGGCATTAAACATTCAGTACTTC
>TRBJ2-7|NA|TRBV6-1|NA
CASRGRQGNEQYF
TGTGCCAGCAGGGGCAGGCAGGGGAACGAGCAGTACTTC
>TRBJ2-5|NA|TRBV25-1|NA
CYGETQYF
TGCTACGGAGAGACCCAGTACTTC
>TRBJ1-4|TRBD1|TRBV7-9|NA
CASSPRDRGPTNEKLFF
TGTGCCAGCAGCCCCCGGGACAGGGGGCCCACTAATGAAAAACTGTTTTTT
>TRBJ1-4|NA|TRBV10-2|NA
CASSPQGGFSNEKLFF
TGCGCCAGCAGTCCCCAGGGAGGGTTCTCTAATGAAAAACTGTTTTTT
>TRBJ2-5|NA|TRBV2|NA
CANKRGGQETQYF
TGTGCCAATAAAAGGGGAGGCCAAGAGACCCAGTACTTC
>TRBJ2-3|NA|TRBV11-2|NA
CASSFRLDPSTDTQYF
TGTGCCAGCAGCTTCCGACTAGACCCTAGCACAGATACGCAGTATTTT
>TRBJ1-1|NA|TRBV11-2|NA
CASSLEWGKRNTEAFF
TGTGCCAGCAGCTTAGAGTGGGGGAAGAGGAACACTGAAGCTTTCTTT
>TRBJ2-7|NA|TRBV21-1|NA
CASSKAIKGGSYEQYF
TGTGCCAGCAGCAAAGCGATAAAGGGTGGAAGTTACGAGCAGTACTTC
>TRBJ2-5|NA|TRBV19|NA
CASSTDLRETQYF
TGTGCCAGTAGCACGGACCTGAGGGAGACCCAGTACTTC
>TRBJ2-3|TRBD1|TRBV7-2|once
CASSSPGRTGGADTQYF
TGTGCCAGCAGCTCCCCGGGCCGGACAGGGGGCGCAGATACGCAGTATTTT
>TRBJ1-5|NA|TRBV7-8|once
CASSPLQEARGQPQHF
TGTGCCAGCAGCCCACTCCAGGAGGCCCGAGGTCAGCCCCAGCATTTT
>TRBJ1-6|NA|TRBV28|NA
CASSLRGYNSPLHF
TGTGCCAGCAGTTTACGTGGTTATAATTCACCCCTCCACTTT
>TRBJ1-2|TRBD1|TRBV10-2|NA
CAARRDRGGLSYGYTF
TGCGCCGCCCGACGGGACAGGGGAGGGCTCAGCTATGGCTACACCTTC
>TRBJ2-1|NA|TRBV14|NA
CASSQASLDNEQFF
TGTGCCAGCAGCCAAGCGTCCCTGGACAATGAGCAGTTCTTC
>TRBJ2-7|NA|TRBV15|NA
CATSSGAAYEQYF
TGTGCCACCAGCAGTGGAGCTGCCTACGAGCAGTACTTC
>TRBJ2-2|TRBD2|TRBV15|NA
CATSTEAGKGNTGELFF
TGTGCCACCAGCACGGAAGCGGGAAAGGGTAACACCGGGGAGCTGTTTTTT
>TRBJ1-6|NA|TRBV7-9|NA
CASSFGRTPYNSPLHF
TGTGCCAGCAGCTTCGGACGGACGCCTTACAATTCACCCCTCCACTTT
>TRBJ1-4|NA|TRBV5-1|NA
CASSYHTTNEKLFF
TGCGCCAGCAGCTACCACACCACTAATGAAAAACTGTTTTTT
>TRBJ2-5|TRBD2|TRBV5-1|NA
CASSFGTSGLQETQYF
TGCGCCAGCAGCTTCGGGACTAGCGGGCTTCAAGAGACCCAGTACTTC
>TRBJ2-2|NA|TRBV4-2|NA
CASSQVGGELFF
TGTGCCAGCAGCCAAGTAGGCGGGGAGCTGTTTTTT
>TRBJ1-4|TRBD1|TRBV27|NA
CASSLTGVGEKLFF
TGTGCCAGCAGTTTGACAGGGGTTGGGGAAAAACTGTTTTTT
>TRBJ2-3|NA|TRBV12-1|NA
CASSPIPGHRIDTQYF
TGTGCCAGCAGCCCGATCCCGGGACATCGAATAGATACGCAGTATTTT
>TRBJ2-5|TRBD1|TRBV19|NA
CASSTGNRDRFQETQYF
TGTGCCAGTAGTACCGGGAACCGGGACAGATTTCAAGAGACCCAGTACTTC
>TRBJ1-5|TRBD1|TRBV28|NA
CASRPGQGANSNQPQHF
TGTGCCAGCAGACCGGGACAGGGGGCAAATAGCAATCAGCCCCAGCATTTT
>TRBJ1-4|NA|TRBV6-5|NA
CASSYSMGGVSEKLFF
TGTGCCAGCAGTTACTCGATGGGGGGCGTCAGTGAAAAACTGTTTTTT